These 2 T cell receptor beta chains were all obtained from the same sample, sequenced in a study of chemoradiotherapy in HPV16-positive cancers. Repertoires were generated with immunoSEQ multiplex PCR, while TCRdb's copy carries only in-frame clones and drops some. This table holds about 3,500 clones, under 90% found once. Source: tumor tissue, taken from a patient who underwent chemoradiotherapy. The receptor set was obtained from a human donor with HPV-associated anogenital cancer.

The V gene is TRBV4-2, the J gene TRBJ1-2, with 7 bases aligning to TRBD1. This CDR3 has 15 residues. The J segment lost 6 bases and the V segment lost 3 bases, leaving 10 bases of the junction unmatched. Germline V gene sequence: CDR1 LGHNA, CDR2 YNFKEQ. CDR3 sequence reads: CASSHDRDRGDGYTF. CDR3 nucleotide sequence: TGTGCCAGCAGCCACGACCGGGACAGAGGCGATGGCTACACCTTC.

This rearrangement joins TRBV2 to TRBJ2-1; D not resolved. V lost 7 bases, J lost 1 base, and 2 bases lay in between. CDR3 length: 11 residues. Germline V gene sequence: CDR1 SNHLY, CDR2 FYNNEI. The CDR3 DNA reads TGTGCCAGCACTTCCTACAATGAGCAGTTCTTC. Protein sequence: CASTSYNEQFF.